This paragraph covers one TCR beta chain sequence. Its binding antigen is unknown. No much larger clonotype is one base removed from it; base qualities were not supplied. The CDR3 runs 16 residues from the cysteine to the phenylalanine. Of the read, only the CDR3 DNA is kept; its 48 bases are in frame from base 1. From a lookup of the germline V gene (reference sequence), CDR1 and CDR2 are SEHNR and FQNEAQ. V is pared back by 5 bases and J by 5 bases, with 19 bases lying between the germline termini. Library creation used PCR. TCRdb records Illumina HiSeq 2500 as the sequencer. TCR libraries were prepared with molecular barcoding, using unique molecular identifiers to normalize TCRbeta repertoire quantification. TCRdb's own reprocessing of the public reads used fastp at Q25 and MiXCR and kept productive beta chains. For every CDR3 protein sequence, its rows merge into one entry that carries the most common genes and DNA. Counted in this sample were some 550,000 distinct CDR3 sequences; approximately 20% of them appeared once. Approximately 3% of the sample rests with the top ten.

This record comes from a study of T-cell reconstitution after alpha-beta-depleted transplantation in children (dated by TCRdb to about 2016). Broadly, across the study: T-cell immune reconstitution after TCRalphabeta/CD19-depleted allogeneic hematopoietic cell transplantation in children was quantitatively tracked in the study by means of TCR repertoire profiling.

This TCR was recovered from a human donor who donated a stem cell graft to a child with acute lymphoblastic leukemia. The V gene is TRBV7-9 and the J gene is TRBJ2-1; the D gene cannot be resolved beyond TRBD1 or TRBD2, each matching 5 bases. Specimen: PBMCs from the stem cell graft donor, collected from the stem cell graft. The nucleotide sequence reads TGTGCCAGCAGCAATACCGGGACCCGGACCAACAATGAGCAGTTCTTC. It specifies CASSNTGTRTNNEQFF.